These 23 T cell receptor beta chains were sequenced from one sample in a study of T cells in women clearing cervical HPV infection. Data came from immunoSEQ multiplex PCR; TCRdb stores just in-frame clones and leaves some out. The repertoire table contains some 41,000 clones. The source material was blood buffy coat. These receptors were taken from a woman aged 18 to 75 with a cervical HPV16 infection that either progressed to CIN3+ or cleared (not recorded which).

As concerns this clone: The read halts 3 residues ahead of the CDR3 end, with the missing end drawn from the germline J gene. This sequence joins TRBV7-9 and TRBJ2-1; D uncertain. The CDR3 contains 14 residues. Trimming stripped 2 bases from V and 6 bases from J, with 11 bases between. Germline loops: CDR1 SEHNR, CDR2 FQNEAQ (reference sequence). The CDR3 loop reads CASSLMSSSNEQFF. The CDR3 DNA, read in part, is TGTGCCAGCAGCTTAATGTCTAGTTCCAATGAG.

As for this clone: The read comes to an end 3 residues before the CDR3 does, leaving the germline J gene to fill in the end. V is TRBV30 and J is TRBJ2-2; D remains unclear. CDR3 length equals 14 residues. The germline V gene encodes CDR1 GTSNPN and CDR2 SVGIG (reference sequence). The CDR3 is CAWSPGLSESPLFF. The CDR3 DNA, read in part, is TGTGCCTGGAGTCCGGGTCTAAGCGAGTCACCG. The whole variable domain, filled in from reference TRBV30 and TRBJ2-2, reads SQTIHQWPATLVQPVGSPLSLECTVEGTSNPNLYWYRQAAGRGLQLLFYSVGIGQISSEVPQNLSASRPQDRQFILSSKKLLLSDSGFYLCAWSPGLSESPLFFGEGSRLTVL.

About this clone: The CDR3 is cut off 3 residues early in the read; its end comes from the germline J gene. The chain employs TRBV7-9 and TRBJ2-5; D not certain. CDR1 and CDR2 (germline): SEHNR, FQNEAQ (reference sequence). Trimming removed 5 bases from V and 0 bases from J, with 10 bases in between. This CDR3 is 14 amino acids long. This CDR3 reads CASSDTRYQETQYF. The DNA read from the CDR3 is TGTGCCAGCAGCGACACCCGGTACCAAGAGACC.

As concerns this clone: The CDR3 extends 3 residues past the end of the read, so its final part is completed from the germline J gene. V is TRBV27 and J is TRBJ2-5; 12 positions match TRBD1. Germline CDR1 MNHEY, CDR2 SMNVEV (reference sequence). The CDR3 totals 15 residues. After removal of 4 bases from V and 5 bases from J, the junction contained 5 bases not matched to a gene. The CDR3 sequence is CASSSGQGAGETQYF. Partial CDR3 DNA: TGTGCCAGCAGTTCGGGACAGGGGGCGGGTGAGACC.

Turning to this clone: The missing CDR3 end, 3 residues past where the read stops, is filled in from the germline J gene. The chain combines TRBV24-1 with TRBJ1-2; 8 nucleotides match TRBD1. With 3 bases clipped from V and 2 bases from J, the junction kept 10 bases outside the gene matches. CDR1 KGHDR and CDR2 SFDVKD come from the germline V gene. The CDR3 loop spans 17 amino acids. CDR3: CATSDGRNRGSNYGYTF. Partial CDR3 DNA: TGTGCCACCAGTGATGGCCGCAACAGGGGGAGCAACTATGGC.

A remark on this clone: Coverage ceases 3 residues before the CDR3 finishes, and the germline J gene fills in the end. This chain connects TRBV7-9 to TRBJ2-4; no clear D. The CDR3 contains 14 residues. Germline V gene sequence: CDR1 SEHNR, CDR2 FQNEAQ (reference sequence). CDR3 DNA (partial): TGTGCCAGCAGCGACGGTACAGTCGGCTATGGT. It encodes CASSDGTVGYG. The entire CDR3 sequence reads CASSDGTVGYGQYF.

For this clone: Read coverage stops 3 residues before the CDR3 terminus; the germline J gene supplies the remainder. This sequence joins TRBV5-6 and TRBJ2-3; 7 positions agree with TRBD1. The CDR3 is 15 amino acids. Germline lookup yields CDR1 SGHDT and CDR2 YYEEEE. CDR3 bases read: TGTGCCAGCAGCCGCACAGGGGTTAGCAATCAGCCG. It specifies CASSRTGVSNQP. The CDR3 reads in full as CASSRTGVSNQPQYF. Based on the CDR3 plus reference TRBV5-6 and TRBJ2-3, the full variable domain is DAGVTQSPTHLIKTRGQQVTLRCSPKSGHDTVSWYQQALGQGPQFIFQYYEEEERQRGNFPDRFSGHQFPNYSSELNVNALLLGDSALYLCASSRTGVSNQPQYFGPGTRLTVL.

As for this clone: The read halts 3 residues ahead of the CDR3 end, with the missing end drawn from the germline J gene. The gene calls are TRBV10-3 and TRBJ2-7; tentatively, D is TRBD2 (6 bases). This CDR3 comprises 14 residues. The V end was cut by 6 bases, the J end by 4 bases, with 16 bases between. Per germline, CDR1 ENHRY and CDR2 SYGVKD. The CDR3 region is CAISRDSSQYEQYF. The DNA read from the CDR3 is TGTGCCATCAGCCGGGACTCCTCCCAATACGAG.

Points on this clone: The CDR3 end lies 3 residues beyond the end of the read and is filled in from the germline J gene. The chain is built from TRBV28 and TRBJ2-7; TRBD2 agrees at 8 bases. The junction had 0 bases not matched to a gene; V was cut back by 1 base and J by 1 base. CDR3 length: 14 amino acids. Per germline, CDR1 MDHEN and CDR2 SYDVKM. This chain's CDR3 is CASSLSGGSYEQYF. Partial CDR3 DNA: TGTGCCAGCAGTTTATCGGGGGGGTCCTACGAG.

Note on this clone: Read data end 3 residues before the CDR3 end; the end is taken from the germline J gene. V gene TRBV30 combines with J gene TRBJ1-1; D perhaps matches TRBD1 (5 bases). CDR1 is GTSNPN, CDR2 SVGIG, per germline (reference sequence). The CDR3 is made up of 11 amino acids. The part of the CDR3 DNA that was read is TGTGCCTGGAGGAGTTCAAGGGGA. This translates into CAWRSSRG. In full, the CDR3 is CAWRSSRGAFF.

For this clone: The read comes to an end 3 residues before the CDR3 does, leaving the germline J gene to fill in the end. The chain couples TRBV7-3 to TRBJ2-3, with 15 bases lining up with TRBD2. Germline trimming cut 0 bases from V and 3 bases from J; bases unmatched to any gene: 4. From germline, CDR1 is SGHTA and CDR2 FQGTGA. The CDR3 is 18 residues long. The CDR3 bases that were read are TGTGCCAGCAGCTTAACGGGACTAGCGGGAGGAGGAACAGATACG. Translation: CASSLTGLAGGGTDT. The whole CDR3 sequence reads CASSLTGLAGGGTDTQYF.

The CDR3 bases that were read are TGTGCCAGTAGTAGGGGCCGGACAGGGGTCGCCACAGATACC. It yields the protein CASSRGRTGVATDT. In full, the CDR3 is CASSRGRTGVATDTYTF. The V call is TRBV19, the J call TRBJ1-2; 9 nucleotides match TRBD1. The missing CDR3 end, 3 residues past where the read stops, is filled in from the germline J gene. Per the germline V gene, CDR1 is LNHDA and CDR2 is SQIVND (reference sequence). CDR3 length equals 17 residues.

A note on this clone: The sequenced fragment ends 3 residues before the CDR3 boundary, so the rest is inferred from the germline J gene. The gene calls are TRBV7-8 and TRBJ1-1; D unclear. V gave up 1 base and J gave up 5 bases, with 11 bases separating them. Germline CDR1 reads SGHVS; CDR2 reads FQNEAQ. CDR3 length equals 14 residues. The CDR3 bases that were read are TGTGCCAGCAGCTTAGGAGGCTCGCGGACTGAA. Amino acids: CASSLGGSRTE. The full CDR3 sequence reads CASSLGGSRTEAFF.

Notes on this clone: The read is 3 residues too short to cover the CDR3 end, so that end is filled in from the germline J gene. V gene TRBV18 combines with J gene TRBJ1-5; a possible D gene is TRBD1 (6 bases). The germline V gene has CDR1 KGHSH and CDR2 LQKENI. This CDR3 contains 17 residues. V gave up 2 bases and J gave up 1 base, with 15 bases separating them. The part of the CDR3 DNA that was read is TGTGCCAGCTCACCATTGAATAGGGGGGGGAGCAATCAGCCC. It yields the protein CASSPLNRGGSNQP. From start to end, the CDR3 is CASSPLNRGGSNQPQHF.

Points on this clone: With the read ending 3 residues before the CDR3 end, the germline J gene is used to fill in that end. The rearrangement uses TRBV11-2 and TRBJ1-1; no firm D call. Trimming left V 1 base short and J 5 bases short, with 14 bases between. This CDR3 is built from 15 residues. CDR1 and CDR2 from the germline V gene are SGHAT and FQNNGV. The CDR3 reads CASSLGERRGTEAFF. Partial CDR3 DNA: TGTGCCAGCAGCTTAGGTGAGCGGCGAGGAACTGAA.

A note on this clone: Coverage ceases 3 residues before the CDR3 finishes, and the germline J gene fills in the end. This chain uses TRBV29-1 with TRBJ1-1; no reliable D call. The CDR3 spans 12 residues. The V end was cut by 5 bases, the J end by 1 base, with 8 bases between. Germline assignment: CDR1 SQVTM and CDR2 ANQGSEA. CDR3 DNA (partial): TGCAGCGTTACTACATGGAACACTGAA. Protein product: CSVTTWNTE. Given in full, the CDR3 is CSVTTWNTEAFF.

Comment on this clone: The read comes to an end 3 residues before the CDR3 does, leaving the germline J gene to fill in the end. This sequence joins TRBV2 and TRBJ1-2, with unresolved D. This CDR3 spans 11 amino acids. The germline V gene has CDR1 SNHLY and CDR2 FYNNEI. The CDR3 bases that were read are TGTGCCAGCAGTGAGGTGACTGAC. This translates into CASSEVTD. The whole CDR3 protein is CASSEVTDYTF. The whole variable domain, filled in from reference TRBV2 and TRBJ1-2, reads EPEVTQTPSHQVTQMGQEVILRCVPISNHLYFYWYRQILGQKVEFLVSFYNNEISEKSEIFDDQFSVERPDGSNFTLKIRSTKLEDSAMYFCASSEVTDYTFGSGTRLTVV.

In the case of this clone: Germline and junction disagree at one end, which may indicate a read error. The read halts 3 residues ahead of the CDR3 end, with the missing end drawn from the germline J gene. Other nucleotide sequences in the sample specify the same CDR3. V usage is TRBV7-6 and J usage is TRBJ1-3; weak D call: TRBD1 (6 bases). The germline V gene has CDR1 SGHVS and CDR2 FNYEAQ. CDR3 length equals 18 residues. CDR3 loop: CASSLEVWAGAAGNTIYF. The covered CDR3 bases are TGTGCCAGCAGCTTAGAAGTTTGGGCAGGGGCTGCGGGAAACACT.

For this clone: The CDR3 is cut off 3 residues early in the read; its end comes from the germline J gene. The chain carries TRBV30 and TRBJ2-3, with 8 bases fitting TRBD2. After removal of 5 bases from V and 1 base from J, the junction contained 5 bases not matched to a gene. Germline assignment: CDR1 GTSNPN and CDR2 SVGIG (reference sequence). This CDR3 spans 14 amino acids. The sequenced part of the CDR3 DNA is TGTGCCTGGGAACCGGGACTAGGCACAGATACG. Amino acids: CAWEPGLGTDT. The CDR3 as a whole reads CAWEPGLGTDTQYF.

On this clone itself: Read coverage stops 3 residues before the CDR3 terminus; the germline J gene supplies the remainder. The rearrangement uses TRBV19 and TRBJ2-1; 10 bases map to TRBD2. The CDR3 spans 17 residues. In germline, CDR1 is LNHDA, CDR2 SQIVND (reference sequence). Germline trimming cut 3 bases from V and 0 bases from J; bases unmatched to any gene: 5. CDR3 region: CASSMGSSGSSYNEQFF. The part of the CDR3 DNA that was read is TGTGCCAGTAGTATGGGGTCTAGCGGGAGCTCCTACAATGAG.

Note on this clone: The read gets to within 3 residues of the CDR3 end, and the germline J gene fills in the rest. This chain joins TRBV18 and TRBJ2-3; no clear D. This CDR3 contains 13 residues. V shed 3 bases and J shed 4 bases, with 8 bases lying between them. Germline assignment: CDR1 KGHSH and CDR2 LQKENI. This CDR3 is CASSPPQPDTQYF. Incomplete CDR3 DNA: TGTGCCAGCTCACCGCCACAGCCAGATACG.

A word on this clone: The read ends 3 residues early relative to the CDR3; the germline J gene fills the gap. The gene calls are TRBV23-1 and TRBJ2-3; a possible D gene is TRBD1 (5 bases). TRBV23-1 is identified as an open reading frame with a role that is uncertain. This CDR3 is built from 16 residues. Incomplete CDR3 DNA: TGCGCCAGCAGTCAATCCGCCAGGGAACCCCAAGAGACG. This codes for CASSQSAREPQET. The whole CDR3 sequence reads CASSQSAREPQETQYF.

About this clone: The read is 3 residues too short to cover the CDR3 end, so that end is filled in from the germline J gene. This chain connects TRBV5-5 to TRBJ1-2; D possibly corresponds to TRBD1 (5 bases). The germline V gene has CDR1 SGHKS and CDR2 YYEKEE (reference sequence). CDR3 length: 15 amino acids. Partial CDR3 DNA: TGTGCCAGCAGCTTCGGGGGAAACTACCAAGAGACC. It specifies CASSFGGNYQET. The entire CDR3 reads CASSFGGNYQETYTF.